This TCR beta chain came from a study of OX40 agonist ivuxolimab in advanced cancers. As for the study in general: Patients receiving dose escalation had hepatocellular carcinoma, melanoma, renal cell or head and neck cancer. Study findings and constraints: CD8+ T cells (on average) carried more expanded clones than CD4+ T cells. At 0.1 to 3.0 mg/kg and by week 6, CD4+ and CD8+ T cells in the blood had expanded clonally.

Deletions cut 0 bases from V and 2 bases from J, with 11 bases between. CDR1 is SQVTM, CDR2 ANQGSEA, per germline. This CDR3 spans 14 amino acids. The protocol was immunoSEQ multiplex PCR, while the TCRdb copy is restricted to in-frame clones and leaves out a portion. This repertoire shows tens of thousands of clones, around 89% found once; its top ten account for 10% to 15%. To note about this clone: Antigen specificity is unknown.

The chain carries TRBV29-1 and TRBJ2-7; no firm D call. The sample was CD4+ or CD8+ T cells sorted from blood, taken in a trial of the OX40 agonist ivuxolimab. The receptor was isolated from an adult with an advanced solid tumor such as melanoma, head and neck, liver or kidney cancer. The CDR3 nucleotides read TGCAGCGTTGAAGAGCCCTCGGGCACCTACGAGCAGTACTTC. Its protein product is CSVEEPSGTYEQYF.